A single T cell receptor beta chain is shown here with its context. Trimming pared 8 bases from V and 0 bases from J, leaving 11 bases between. From germline, CDR1 is SNHLY and CDR2 FYNNEI. This CDR3 has 13 amino acids. This sample stems from a study of blood T cell repertoires in COVID-19. Study as a whole: Donors in the United States, Italy and Spain gave samples during acute or convalescent COVID-19. Sources were T cells, B-cell-depleted T cells, or PBMCs; the material itself was cDNA or gDNA.

Original processing methods: How many nucleated cells were present was estimated from reference gene primer amplification. Measured with immunoSEQ multiplex PCR; TCRdb has only the in-frame clones, and not every one. V, J and clone size derive from that table, while D and trimming were established from the DNA sequence. The table includes about 160,000 clones, roughly 87% detected once. The chain carries TRBV2 and TRBJ2-7; a possible D gene is TRBD1 (6 bases). This clonotype was sampled from a woman aged 60-70 years with active or convalescent COVID-19. Sequenced sample: peripheral blood. DNA of the CDR3: TGTGCCAGCCGACAGGACCACTCCTACGAGCAGTACTTC. Protein sequence: CASRQDHSYEQYF.